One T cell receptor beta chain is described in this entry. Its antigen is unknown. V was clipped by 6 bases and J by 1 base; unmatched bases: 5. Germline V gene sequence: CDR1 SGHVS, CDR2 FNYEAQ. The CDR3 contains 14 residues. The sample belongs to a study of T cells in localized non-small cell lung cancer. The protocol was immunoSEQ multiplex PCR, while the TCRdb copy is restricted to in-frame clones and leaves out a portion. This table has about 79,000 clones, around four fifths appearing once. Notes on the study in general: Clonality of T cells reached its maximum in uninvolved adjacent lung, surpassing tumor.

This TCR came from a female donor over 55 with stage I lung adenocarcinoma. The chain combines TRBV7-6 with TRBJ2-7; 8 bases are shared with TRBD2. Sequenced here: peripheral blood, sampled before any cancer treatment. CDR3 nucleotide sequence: TGTGCCAGCAGGGCGGGGGGTGTATCCTACGAGCAGTACTTC. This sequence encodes CASRAGGVSYEQYF.